The entry below describes one T cell receptor (beta chain). Its antigen is undetermined. V was clipped by 1 base and J by 5 bases, with 6 bases between them. The CDR3 has 13 residues. Germline CDR1 reads KGHSH; CDR2 reads LQKENI. This sample stems from a study of CD8 T cells in ankylosing spondylitis. Study results and limitations: Reports say disease-linked clones showed up significantly more in matched ankylosing spondylitis synovial fluid. Ankylosing spondylitis blood appeared to be characterized by a TCR beta motif of several highly homologous variants.

TCRdb used MiXCR to reprocess the 5' RACE reads, holding one entry per CDR3 protein. The sample has about 260,000 distinct CDR3 sequences; over 15% are singletons. This TCR derives from a male donor with ankylosing spondylitis or in good health (not recorded which). The chain has TRBV18 and TRBJ2-1, with a weak D call TRBD2 (5 bases). The material sequenced was blood, either unsorted or a sorted T cell fraction (not recorded which). CDR3: CASSPRGNNEQFF. The CDR3 DNA sequence: TGTGCCAGCTCACCACGAGGGAACAATGAGCAGTTCTTC.